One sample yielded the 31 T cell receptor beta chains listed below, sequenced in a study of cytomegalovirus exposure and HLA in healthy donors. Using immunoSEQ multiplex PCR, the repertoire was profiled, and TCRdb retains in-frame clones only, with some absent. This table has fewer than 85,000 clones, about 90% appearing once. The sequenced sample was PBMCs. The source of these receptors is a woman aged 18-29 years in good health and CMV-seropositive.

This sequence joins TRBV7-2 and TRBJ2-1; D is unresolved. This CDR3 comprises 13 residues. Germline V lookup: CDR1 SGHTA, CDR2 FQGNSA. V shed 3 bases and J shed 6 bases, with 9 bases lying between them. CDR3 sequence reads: CASSFGQINEQFF. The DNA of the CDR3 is TGTGCCAGCAGCTTTGGCCAAATCAATGAGCAGTTCTTC.

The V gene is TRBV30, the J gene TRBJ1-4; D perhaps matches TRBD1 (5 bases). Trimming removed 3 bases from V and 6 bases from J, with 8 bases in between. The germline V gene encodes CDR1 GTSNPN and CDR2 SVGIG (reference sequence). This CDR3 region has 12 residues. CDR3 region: CAWSQGYEKLFF. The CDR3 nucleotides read TGTGCCTGGAGCCAGGGATATGAAAAACTGTTTTTT.

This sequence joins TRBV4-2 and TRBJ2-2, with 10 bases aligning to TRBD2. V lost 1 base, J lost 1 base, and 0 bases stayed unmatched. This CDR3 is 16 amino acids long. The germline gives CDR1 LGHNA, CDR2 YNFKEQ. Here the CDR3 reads CASSQVAGGNTGELFF. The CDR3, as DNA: TGTGCCAGCAGCCAAGTAGCGGGGGGGAACACCGGGGAGCTGTTTTTT.

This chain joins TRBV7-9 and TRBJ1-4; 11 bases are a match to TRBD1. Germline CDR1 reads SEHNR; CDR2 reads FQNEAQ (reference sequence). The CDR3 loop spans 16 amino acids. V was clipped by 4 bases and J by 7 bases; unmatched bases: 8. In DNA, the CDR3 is TGTGCCAGCAGCTATTGGACAGGGGGCGGAGGTGAAAAACTGTTTTTT. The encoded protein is CASSYWTGGGGEKLFF.

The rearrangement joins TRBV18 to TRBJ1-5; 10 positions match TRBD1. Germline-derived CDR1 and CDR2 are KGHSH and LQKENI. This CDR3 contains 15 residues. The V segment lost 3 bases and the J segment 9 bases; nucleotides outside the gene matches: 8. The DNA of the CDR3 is TGTGCCAGCTCACCTACCGGGACAGGGGAACGGCCCCAGCATTTT. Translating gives CASSPTGTGERPQHF.

The CDR3 loop is CASSVTSGDGWDEQFF. The CDR3, as DNA: TGTGCCAGCAGCGTAACTAGCGGAGACGGGTGGGATGAGCAGTTCTTC. V and J are TRBV7-8 and TRBJ2-1, with 8 bases matching TRBD2. V lost 5 bases and J lost 8; bases outside the gene matches: 14. The CDR3 contains 16 residues. CDR1 and CDR2 (germline): SGHVS, FQNEAQ. Looking up the rest from reference TRBV7-8 and TRBJ2-1 gives the full variable domain: GAGVSQSPRYKVAKRGQDVALRCDPISGHVSLFWYQQALGQGPEFLTYFQNEAQLDKSGLPSDRFFAERPEGSVSTLKIQRTQQEDSAVYLCASSVTSGDGWDEQFFGPGTRLTVL.

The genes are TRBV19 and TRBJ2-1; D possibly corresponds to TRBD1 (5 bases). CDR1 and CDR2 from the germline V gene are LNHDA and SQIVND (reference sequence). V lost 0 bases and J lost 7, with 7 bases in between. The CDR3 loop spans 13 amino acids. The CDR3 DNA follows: TGTGCCAGTAGTATAGATCAGGGTAATGAGCAGTTCTTC. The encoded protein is CASSIDQGNEQFF.

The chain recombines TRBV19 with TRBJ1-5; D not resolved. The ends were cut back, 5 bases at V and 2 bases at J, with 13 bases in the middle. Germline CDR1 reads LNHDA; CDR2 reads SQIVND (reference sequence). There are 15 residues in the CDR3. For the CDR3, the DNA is TGTGCCAGTAGTCCCCGGAAGGAGGGCAATCAGCCCCAGCATTTT. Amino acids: CASSPRKEGNQPQHF.

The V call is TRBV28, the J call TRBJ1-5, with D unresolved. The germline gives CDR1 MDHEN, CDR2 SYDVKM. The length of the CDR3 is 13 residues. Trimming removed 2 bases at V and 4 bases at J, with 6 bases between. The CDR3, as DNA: TGTGCCAGCAGTTTAACGGGGAATCAGCCCCAGCATTTT. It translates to CASSLTGNQPQHF.

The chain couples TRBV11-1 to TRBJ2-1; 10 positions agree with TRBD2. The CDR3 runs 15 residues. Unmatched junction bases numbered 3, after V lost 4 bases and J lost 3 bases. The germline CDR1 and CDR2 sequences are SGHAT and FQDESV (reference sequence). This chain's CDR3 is CASSYTSGVYNEQFF. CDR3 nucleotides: TGTGCCAGCAGCTATACTAGCGGGGTCTACAATGAGCAGTTCTTC.

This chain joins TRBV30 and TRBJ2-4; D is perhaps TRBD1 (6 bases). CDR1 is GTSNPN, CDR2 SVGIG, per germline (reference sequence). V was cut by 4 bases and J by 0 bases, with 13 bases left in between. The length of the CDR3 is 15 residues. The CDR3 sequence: CAWTTGPGAKNIQYF. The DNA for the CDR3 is TGTGCCTGGACGACAGGACCGGGAGCCAAAAACATTCAGTACTTC.

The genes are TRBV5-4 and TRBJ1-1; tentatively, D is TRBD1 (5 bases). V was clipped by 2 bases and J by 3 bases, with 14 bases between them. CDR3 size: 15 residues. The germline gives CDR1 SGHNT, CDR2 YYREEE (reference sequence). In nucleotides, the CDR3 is TGTGCCAGCAGCTTACGGTCAGGGTCGGACACTGAAGCTTTCTTT. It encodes CASSLRSGSDTEAFF.

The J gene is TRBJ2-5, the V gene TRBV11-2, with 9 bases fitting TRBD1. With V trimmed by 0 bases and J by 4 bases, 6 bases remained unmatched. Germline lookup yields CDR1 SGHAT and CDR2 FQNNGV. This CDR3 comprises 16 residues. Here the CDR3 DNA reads TGTGCCAGCAGCTTAGATCGGACAGGGGTGCGAGAGACCCAGTACTTC. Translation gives CASSLDRTGVRETQYF.

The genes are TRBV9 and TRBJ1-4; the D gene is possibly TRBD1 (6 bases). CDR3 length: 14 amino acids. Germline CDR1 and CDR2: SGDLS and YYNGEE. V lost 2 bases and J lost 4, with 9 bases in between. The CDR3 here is CASSVSGVNEKLFF. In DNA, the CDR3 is TGTGCCAGCAGCGTCTCAGGGGTTAATGAAAAACTGTTTTTT.

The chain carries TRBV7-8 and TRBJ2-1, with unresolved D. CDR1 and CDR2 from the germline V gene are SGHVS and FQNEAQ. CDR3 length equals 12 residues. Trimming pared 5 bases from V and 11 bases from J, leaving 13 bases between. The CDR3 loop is CASSPRDWKQFF. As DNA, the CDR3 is TGTGCCAGCAGCCCTCGCGACTGGAAGCAGTTCTTC.

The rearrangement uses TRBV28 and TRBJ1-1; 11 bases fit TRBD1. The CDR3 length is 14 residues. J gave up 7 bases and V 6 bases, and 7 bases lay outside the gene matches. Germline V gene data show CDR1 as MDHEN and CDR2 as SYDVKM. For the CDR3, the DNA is TGTGCCAGCAGCTCTGGACAGGGGGCTATTGAAGCTTTCTTT. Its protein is CASSSGQGAIEAFF.

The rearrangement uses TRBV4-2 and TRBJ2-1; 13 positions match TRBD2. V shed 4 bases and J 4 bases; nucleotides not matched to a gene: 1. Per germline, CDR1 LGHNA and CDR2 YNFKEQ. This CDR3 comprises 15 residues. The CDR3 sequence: CASSPTSGGYNEQFF. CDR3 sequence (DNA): TGTGCCAGCAGCCCGACTAGCGGGGGGTACAATGAGCAGTTCTTC.

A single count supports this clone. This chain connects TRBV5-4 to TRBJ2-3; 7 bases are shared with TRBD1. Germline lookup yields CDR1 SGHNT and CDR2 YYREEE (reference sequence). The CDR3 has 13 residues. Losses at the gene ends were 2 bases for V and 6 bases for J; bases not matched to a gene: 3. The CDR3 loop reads CASSLDRVDTQYF. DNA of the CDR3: TGTGCCAGCAGCTTAGACAGGGTGGATACGCAGTATTTT.

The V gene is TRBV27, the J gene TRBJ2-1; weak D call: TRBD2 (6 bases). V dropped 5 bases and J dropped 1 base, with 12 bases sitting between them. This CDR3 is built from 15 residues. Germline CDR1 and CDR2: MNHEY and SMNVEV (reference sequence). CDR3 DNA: TGTGCCAGCAGTGTCGGGAGAGGTTCCTACAATGAGCAGTTCTTC. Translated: CASSVGRGSYNEQFF.

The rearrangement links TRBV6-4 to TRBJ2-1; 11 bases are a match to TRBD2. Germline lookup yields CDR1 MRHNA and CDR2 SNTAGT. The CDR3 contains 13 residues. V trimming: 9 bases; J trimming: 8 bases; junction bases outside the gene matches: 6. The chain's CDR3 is CARTSGRVYEQFF. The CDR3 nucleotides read TGTGCCAGAACTAGCGGGAGAGTCTATGAGCAGTTCTTC.

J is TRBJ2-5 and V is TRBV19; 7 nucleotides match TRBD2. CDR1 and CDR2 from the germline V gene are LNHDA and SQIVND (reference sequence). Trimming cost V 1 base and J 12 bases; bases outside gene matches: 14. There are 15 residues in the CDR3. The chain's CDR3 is CASSIGTSAGLPEYF. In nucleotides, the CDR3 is TGTGCCAGTAGTATAGGGACCTCAGCGGGGCTCCCAGAGTACTTC. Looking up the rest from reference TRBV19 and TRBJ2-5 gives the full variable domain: DGGITQSPKYLFRKEGQNVTLSCEQNLNHDAMYWYRQDPGQGLRLIYYSQIVNDFQKGDIAEGYSVSREKKESFPLTVTSAQKNPTAFYLCASSIGTSAGLPEYFGPGTRLLVL.

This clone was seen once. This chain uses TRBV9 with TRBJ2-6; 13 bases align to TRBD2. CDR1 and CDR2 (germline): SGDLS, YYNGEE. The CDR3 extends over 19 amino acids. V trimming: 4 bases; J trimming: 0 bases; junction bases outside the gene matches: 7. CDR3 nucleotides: TGTGCCAGCAGCCCCAGACTAGCGGGGGGATACTCTGGGGCCAACGTCCTGACTTTC. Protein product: CASSPRLAGGYSGANVLTF.

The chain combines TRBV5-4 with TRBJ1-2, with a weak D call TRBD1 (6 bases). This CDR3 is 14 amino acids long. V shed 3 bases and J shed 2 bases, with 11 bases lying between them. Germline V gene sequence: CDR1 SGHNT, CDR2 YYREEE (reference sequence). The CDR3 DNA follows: TGTGCCAGCAGCTCGACCCAGGGGAACTATGGCTACACCTTC. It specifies CASSSTQGNYGYTF.

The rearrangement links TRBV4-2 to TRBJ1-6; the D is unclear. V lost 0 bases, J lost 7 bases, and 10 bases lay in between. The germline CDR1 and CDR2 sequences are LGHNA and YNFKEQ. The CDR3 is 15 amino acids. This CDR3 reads CASSQDWGVNSPLHF. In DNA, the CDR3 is TGTGCCAGCAGCCAAGACTGGGGAGTAAATTCACCCCTCCACTTT.

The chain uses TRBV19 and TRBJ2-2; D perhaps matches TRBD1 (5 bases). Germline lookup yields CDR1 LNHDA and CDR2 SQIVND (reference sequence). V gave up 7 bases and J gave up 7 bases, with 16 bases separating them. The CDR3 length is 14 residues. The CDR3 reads CASKSQGSGGELFF. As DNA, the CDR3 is TGTGCCAGTAAATCGCAGGGCTCTGGCGGGGAGCTGTTTTTT. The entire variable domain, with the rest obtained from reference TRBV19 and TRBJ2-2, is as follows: DGGITQSPKYLFRKEGQNVTLSCEQNLNHDAMYWYRQDPGQGLRLIYYSQIVNDFQKGDIAEGYSVSREKKESFPLTVTSAQKNPTAFYLCASKSQGSGGELFFGEGSRLTVL.

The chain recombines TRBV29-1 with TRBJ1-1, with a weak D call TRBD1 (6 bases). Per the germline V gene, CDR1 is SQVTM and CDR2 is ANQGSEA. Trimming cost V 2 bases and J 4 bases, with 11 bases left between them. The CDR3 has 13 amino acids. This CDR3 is CSVELGGGTEAFF. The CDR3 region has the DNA TGCAGCGTTGAACTGGGAGGGGGCACTGAAGCTTTCTTT. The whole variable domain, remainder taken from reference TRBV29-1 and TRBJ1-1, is SAVISQKPSRDICQRGTSLTIQCQVDSQVTMMFWYRQQPGQSLTLIATANQGSEATYESGFVIDKFPISRPNLTFSTLTVSNMSPEDSSIYLCSVELGGGTEAFFGQGTRLTVV.

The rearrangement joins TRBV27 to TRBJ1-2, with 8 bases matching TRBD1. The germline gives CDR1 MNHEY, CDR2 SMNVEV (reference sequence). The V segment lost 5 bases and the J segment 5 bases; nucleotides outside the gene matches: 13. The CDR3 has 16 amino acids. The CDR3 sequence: CASSPGPDRGQYGYTF. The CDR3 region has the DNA TGTGCCAGCAGTCCAGGACCCGACAGGGGACAGTATGGCTACACCTTC.

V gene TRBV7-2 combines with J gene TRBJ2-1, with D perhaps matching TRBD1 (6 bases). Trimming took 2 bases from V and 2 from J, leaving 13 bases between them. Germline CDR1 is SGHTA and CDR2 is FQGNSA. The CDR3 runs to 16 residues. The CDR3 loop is CASSLYGTPAYNEQFF. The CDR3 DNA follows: TGTGCCAGCAGCTTATACGGGACACCTGCCTACAATGAGCAGTTCTTC.

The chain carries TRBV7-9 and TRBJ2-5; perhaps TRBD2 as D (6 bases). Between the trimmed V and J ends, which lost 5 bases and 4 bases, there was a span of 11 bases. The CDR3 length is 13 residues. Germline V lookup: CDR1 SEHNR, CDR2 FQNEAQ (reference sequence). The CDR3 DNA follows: TGTGCCAGCAGCCCGTGGGGAGGAGAGACCCAGTACTTC. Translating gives CASSPWGGETQYF.

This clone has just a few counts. The CDR3 reads CASSQERVHYEQYF. CDR3 DNA: TGCGCCAGCAGCCAAGAGAGGGTCCACTACGAGCAGTACTTC. V and J are TRBV4-3 and TRBJ2-7; D perhaps matches TRBD2 (5 bases). Trimming took 0 bases from V and 3 from J, leaving 9 bases between them. This CDR3 contains 14 residues. CDR1 is LGHNA and CDR2 is YSLEER in the germline V gene.

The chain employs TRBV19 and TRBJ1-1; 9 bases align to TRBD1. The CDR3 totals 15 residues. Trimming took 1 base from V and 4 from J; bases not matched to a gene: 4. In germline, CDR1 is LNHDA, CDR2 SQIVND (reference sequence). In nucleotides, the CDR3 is TGTGCCAGTAGTATAGCCGGGACAGGGAGCACTGAAGCTTTCTTT. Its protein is CASSIAGTGSTEAFF. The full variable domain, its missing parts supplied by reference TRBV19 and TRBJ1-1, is DGGITQSPKYLFRKEGQNVTLSCEQNLNHDAMYWYRQDPGQGLRLIYYSQIVNDFQKGDIAEGYSVSREKKESFPLTVTSAQKNPTAFYLCASSIAGTGSTEAFFGQGTRLTVV.